Only a few counts were recorded for the clone carrying this T cell receptor (beta chain). Its antigen remains unknown. Other DNA sequences of this sample code for an identical CDR3. Naive CD8 cells comprised CD45RO-negative, CCR7-positively selected cells, excluding terminally differentiated effector memory CD45RA+ cells. The sample comes from a study of shared clonotypes between healthy human individuals. Study findings and constraints: Specimens sampled were limited to blood, with tissue repertoires likely differing. Though the depth was large, rarefaction showed that sorted-subset sequencing was incomplete.

Assay used: immunoSEQ multiplex PCR; TCRdb lists only in-frame clones, some missing. The data show about 870,000 clones, more than 85% seen once. The TCR comes from a man aged 25-45 years in good health. Input material: naive CD8+ T cells sorted from blood.

The CDR3 here is CASSDRVYTGELFF. The CDR3 nucleotides read TGTGCCAGCAGTGACAGGGTGTACACCGGGGAGCTGTTTTTT. This chain connects TRBV2 to TRBJ2-2, with TRBD1 as a possible D gene (5 bases). Germline CDR1 is SNHLY and CDR2 is FYNNEI. Trimming removed 3 bases from V and 3 bases from J, with 8 bases in between. CDR3 length: 14 residues. The whole variable domain, filled in from reference TRBV2 and TRBJ2-2, reads EPEVTQTPSHQVTQMGQEVILRCVPISNHLYFYWYRQILGQKVEFLVSFYNNEISEKSEIFDDQFSVERPDGSNFTLKIRSTKLEDSAMYFCASSDRVYTGELFFGEGSRLTVL.